This section outlines one TCR beta chain sequence together with its context. The antigen is unknown. The sample originates from a study of cytomegalovirus exposure and HLA in healthy donors. Study-wide results and caveats: One later analysis reportedly identified an Asian-associated ancestry cluster that showed fewer N-insertions than the approximately 710-donor mean. A link between a missense DCLRE1C variant and TCR beta V- and J-gene trimming emerged from a later analysis. Excluded were some V segments that proved indistinguishable, including TRBV6-2 and TRBV6-3. Within an earlier analysis, most TCR beta V segments proved productive either about 90% or about 30% of the time.

Trimming shortened V by 3 bases and J by 0 bases, and 8 bases separated the two germline ends. The CDR3 is 14 amino acids. Per the germline V gene, CDR1 is WNHNN and CDR2 is SYGVQD (reference sequence). Vbeta (60) and Jbeta (13) primers were used in the PCR. TCRdb keeps only in-frame clones here, not all; method: immunoSEQ multiplex PCR. The sample records over 70,000 clones, about 73% being singletons. Source material: PBMCs. The chain is built from TRBV10-1 and TRBJ1-1; TRBD1 might be the D (6 bases). This clonotype originated in a woman aged 45-59 years in good health and CMV-seropositive. Here the CDR3 DNA reads TGCGCCAGCAGTGATTACAGGGTGAACACTGAAGCTTTCTTT. Its protein product is CASSDYRVNTEAFF.